This T cell receptor (beta chain) derives from a study of CD8+ T cells in alopecia areata. Study observations and caveats: Many of the expanded lesional clones endured in scalp and blood while on tofacitinib. It was lesional scalp, especially alopecia totalis/universalis, that showed higher clonality than normal scalp.

The sample's treatment: oral pan-JAK inhibitor, 5-10 mg twice daily. Note on this clone: Its target is unknown.

RNA was extracted and reverse transcribed into cDNA as the sequencing template. Some clones are missing from TCRdb's copy, which holds only in-frame ones; the method was immunoSEQ multiplex PCR. The table shows some 170,000 clones, with roughly 50% occurring only once. CDR3 length equals 13 residues. Germline assignment: CDR1 GTSNPN and CDR2 SVGIG (reference sequence). V was clipped by 5 bases and J by 0 bases, with 8 bases between them. The material was CD8+ T cells sorted from blood, obtained at week 24, from a patient treated with tofacitinib. This receptor was identified in a human donor with alopecia areata. The rearrangement uses TRBV30 and TRBJ1-5; D gene unclear. The CDR3 protein is CAWSENSNQPQHF. The CDR3 bases are TGTGCCTGGTCCGAGAATAGCAATCAGCCCCAGCATTTT.